Below, 18 T cell receptor beta chains from the same sample are listed, as sequenced in a study of OX40 agonist ivuxolimab in advanced cancers. Assay: immunoSEQ multiplex PCR; the TCRdb copy retains only in-frame clones and omits some. This sample carries 75,000 to 100,000 clones, roughly 91% of them seen once, and the ten largest clones take 0.25% to 0.35%. The sample consisted of CD4+ or CD8+ T cells sorted from blood, taken in a trial of the OX40 agonist ivuxolimab. Source of these receptors: an adult with an advanced solid tumor such as melanoma, head and neck, liver or kidney cancer.

V usage is TRBV25-1 and J usage is TRBJ1-4, with a possible D match to TRBD1 (5 bases). Germline CDR1 MGHDK, CDR2 SYGVNS. This CDR3 comprises 16 residues. V was cut by 2 bases and J by 0 bases, with 10 bases left in between. The DNA of the CDR3 is TGTGCCAGCAGTGAACCCAGACAGTCAACTAATGAAAAACTGTTTTTT. Its translation is CASSEPRQSTNEKLFF.

The chain recombines TRBV15 with TRBJ2-7, with 7 bases aligning to TRBD2. The CDR3 is made up of 15 amino acids. V trimming: 6 bases; J trimming: 2 bases; junction bases outside the gene matches: 10. Germline-derived CDR1 and CDR2 are LNHNV and YYDKDF (reference sequence). DNA for the CDR3: TGTGCCACCAGTCTTGAAGCTAGCGGTGCCTACGAGCAGTACTTC. This encodes CATSLEASGAYEQYF.

The chain couples TRBV6-5 to TRBJ1-1; no clear D gene. V lost 0 bases to trimming and J lost 7 bases, with 9 bases between them. The germline V gene encodes CDR1 MNHEY and CDR2 SVGAGI. The CDR3 extends over 13 amino acids. The CDR3 DNA reads as TGTGCCAGCAGTTACTCGTTCAGAAGTGAAGCTTTCTTT. It encodes CASSYSFRSEAFF.

The chain couples TRBV27 to TRBJ2-5; D possibly corresponds to TRBD1 (6 bases). Germline CDR1 and CDR2: MNHEY and SMNVEV (reference sequence). The CDR3 length is 14 residues. V lost 4 bases, J lost 2 bases, and 11 bases lay in between. The CDR3 loop reads CASSSGQYQETQYF. CDR3 sequence (DNA): TGTGCCAGCAGTTCAGGACAGTATCAAGAGACCCAGTACTTC.

The V gene is TRBV2, the J gene TRBJ1-2; TRBD1 agrees at 9 bases. With V trimmed by 6 bases and J by 6 bases, 8 bases remained unmatched. Per the germline V gene, CDR1 is SNHLY and CDR2 is FYNNEI. The CDR3 covers 14 residues. CDR3 amino acids: CASRWTGDQNGYTF. Written as DNA, the CDR3 is TGTGCCAGCAGGTGGACAGGGGATCAAAATGGCTACACCTTC.

V is TRBV13 and J is TRBJ2-1, with TRBD2 matching over 14 bases. The germline V gene has CDR1 PRHDT and CDR2 FYEKMQ (reference sequence). The CDR3 is made up of 20 amino acids. V gave up 5 bases and J gave up 0 bases; unmatched junction bases: 12. The DNA of the CDR3 is TGTGCCAGCAGCATGGCCGCGGGACTAGCGGGAGCGGGCTCCTACAATGAGCAGTTCTTC. Translated: CASSMAAGLAGAGSYNEQFF.

This rearrangement joins TRBV5-1 to TRBJ2-5; D gene unclear. CDR3 length: 12 residues. Germline V lookup: CDR1 SGHRS, CDR2 YFSETQ. V lost 5 bases, J lost 2 bases, and 7 bases lay in between. The CDR3 DNA is TGCGCCAGCAGACAGACACAAGAGACCCAGTACTTC. Translation gives CASRQTQETQYF.

CDR3 region: CASSSRQGWETQYF. The CDR3 nucleotides read TGTGCCAGCAGCTCGCGACAGGGTTGGGAGACCCAGTACTTC. This chain uses TRBV7-2 with TRBJ2-5, with 7 bases that match TRBD1. From germline, CDR1 is SGHTA and CDR2 FQGNSA. Trimming removed 4 bases from V and 5 bases from J; junction bases left unmatched: 7. This CDR3 comprises 14 residues.

The gene calls are TRBV5-1 and TRBJ2-3; 7 nucleotides agree with TRBD2. Germline CDR1 is SGHRS and CDR2 is YFSETQ. The CDR3 covers 16 residues. V lost 0 bases and J lost 5; bases outside the gene matches: 9. CDR3 residues: CASSLGAGVSQDTQYF. The CDR3 bases are TGCGCCAGCAGCTTGGGGGCGGGAGTCAGTCAAGATACGCAGTATTTT.

This clone was observed a handful of times. This chain joins TRBV30 and TRBJ1-5, with D possibly TRBD1 on 6 matching bases. The CDR3 is made up of 13 amino acids. V gave up 0 bases and J gave up 12 bases, with 15 bases separating them. Looked up from germline, CDR1 is GTSNPN and CDR2 is SVGIG (reference sequence). DNA for the CDR3: TGTGCCTGGAGTGTACGAGACAGGAGTCGCCAGCATTTT. Encoded protein: CAWSVRDRSRQHF.

The chain employs TRBV7-2 and TRBJ2-3; 7 bases line up with TRBD1. The CDR3 runs to 15 residues. After removal of 5 bases from V and 0 bases from J, the junction contained 5 bases not matched to a gene. Germline V lookup: CDR1 SGHTA, CDR2 FQGNSA. The DNA of the CDR3 is TGTGCCAGCAGCCGCGACAGGGCTAGCACAGATACGCAGTATTTT. Translated, it gives CASSRDRASTDTQYF.

The rearrangement links TRBV2 to TRBJ2-3; D may match TRBD1 or TRBD2 (6 bases each). This CDR3 has 14 amino acids. The ends were cut back, 4 bases at V and 7 bases at J, with 15 bases in the middle. The germline V gene has CDR1 SNHLY and CDR2 FYNNEI. In nucleotides, the CDR3 is TGTGCCAGCAGTGTAAGGGGGGATCGGAATACGCAGTATTTT. Encoded protein: CASSVRGDRNTQYF. Full variable domain (outside the CDR3, taken from reference TRBV2 and TRBJ2-3): EPEVTQTPSHQVTQMGQEVILRCVPISNHLYFYWYRQILGQKVEFLVSFYNNEISEKSEIFDDQFSVERPDGSNFTLKIRSTKLEDSAMYFCASSVRGDRNTQYFGPGTRLTVL.

V gene TRBV28 combines with J gene TRBJ2-7; D possibly matches TRBD1 or TRBD2 (7 bases each). CDR3 length: 13 residues. Looked up from germline, CDR1 is MDHEN and CDR2 is SYDVKM. The ends were cut back, 4 bases at V and 7 bases at J, with 14 bases in the middle. CDR3 DNA: TGTGCCAGCAGTTCGTCAGGGGGGGGTGAGCAGTACTTC. The encoded protein is CASSSSGGGEQYF.

V usage is TRBV4-2 and J usage is TRBJ2-1, with a tentative D call TRBD1 (5 bases). The CDR3 spans 15 residues. Germline V gene lookup returns CDR1 LGHNA and CDR2 YNFKEQ. Trimming shortened V by 0 bases and J by 9 bases, and 15 bases separated the two germline ends. The CDR3 coding sequence is TGTGCCAGCAGCCAAGAAACAGGACCAGATGGTGAGCAGTTCTTC. Protein: CASSQETGPDGEQFF.

The chain employs TRBV2 and TRBJ2-4; D is possibly TRBD1 or TRBD2 (6 bases each). The V end was cut by 1 base, the J end by 7 bases, with 11 bases between. Germline assignment: CDR1 SNHLY and CDR2 FYNNEI. There are 14 residues in the CDR3. The CDR3 DNA sequence: TGTGCCAGCAGTGAAGATCGGGGGCTGAACATTCAGTACTTC. Translating gives CASSEDRGLNIQYF.

The chain carries TRBV7-8 and TRBJ2-1; 9 nucleotides align to TRBD2. The J segment lost 8 bases and the V segment lost 2 bases, leaving 10 bases of the junction unmatched. Germline values: CDR1 SGHVS, CDR2 FQNEAQ. CDR3 size: 16 residues. CDR3 in amino acids: CASSLWSSGEQDEQFF. The CDR3 DNA sequence: TGTGCCAGCAGCTTATGGTCTAGCGGGGAGCAGGATGAGCAGTTCTTC. The entire variable domain, with the rest obtained from reference TRBV7-8 and TRBJ2-1, is as follows: GAGVSQSPRYKVAKRGQDVALRCDPISGHVSLFWYQQALGQGPEFLTYFQNEAQLDKSGLPSDRFFAERPEGSVSTLKIQRTQQEDSAVYLCASSLWSSGEQDEQFFGPGTRLTVL.

The rearrangement joins TRBV9 to TRBJ2-1; D is unclear. CDR1 is SGDLS, CDR2 YYNGEE, per germline. V lost 0 bases to trimming and J lost 10 bases, with 17 bases between them. This CDR3 contains 15 residues. The CDR3 DNA reads as TGTGCCAGCAGCGTAGGGTTAGGAACCCAATTGGAGCAGTTCTTC. Protein sequence: CASSVGLGTQLEQFF.

This clone was picked up a small number of times. The chain employs TRBV6-6 and TRBJ1-1; D remains unclear. The germline V gene encodes CDR1 MNHNY and CDR2 SVGAGI (reference sequence). Trimming removed 6 bases from V and 1 base from J, with 12 bases in between. The CDR3 is 14 residues long. For the CDR3, the DNA is TGTGCCAGCAGCCCCGGAGTCCAGAACACTGAAGCTTTCTTT. The encoded protein is CASSPGVQNTEAFF.